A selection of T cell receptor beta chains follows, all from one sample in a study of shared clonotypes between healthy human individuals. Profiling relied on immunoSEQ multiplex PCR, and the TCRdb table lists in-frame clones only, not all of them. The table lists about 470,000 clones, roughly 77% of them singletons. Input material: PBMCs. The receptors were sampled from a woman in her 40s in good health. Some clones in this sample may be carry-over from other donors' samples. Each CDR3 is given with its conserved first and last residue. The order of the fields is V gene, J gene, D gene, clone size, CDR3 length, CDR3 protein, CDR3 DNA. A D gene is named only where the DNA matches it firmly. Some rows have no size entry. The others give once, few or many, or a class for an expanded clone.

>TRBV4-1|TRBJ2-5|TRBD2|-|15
CASSQDQAGGPYQYF
TGCGCCAGCAGCCAAGATCAAGCGGGAGGGCCATACCAGTACTTC
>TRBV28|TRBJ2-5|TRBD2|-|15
CASSSEREFQETQYF
TGTGCCAGCAGTTCGGAGCGGGAGTTCCAAGAGACCCAGTACTTC
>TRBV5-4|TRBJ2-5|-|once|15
CASSQGRGGQETQYF
TGTGCCAGCAGCCAAGGCAGAGGGGGACAAGAGACCCAGTACTTC
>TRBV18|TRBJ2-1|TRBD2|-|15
CASSFGLAGDREQFF
TGTGCCAGCTCCTTCGGACTAGCGGGAGACCGGGAGCAGTTCTTC
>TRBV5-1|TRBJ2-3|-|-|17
CASSLEPYPLSTDTQYF
TGCGCCAGCAGCTTGGAGCCCTATCCACTCTCCACAGATACGCAGTATTTT
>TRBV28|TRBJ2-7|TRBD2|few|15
CASSHPSGASYEQYF
TGTGCCAGCAGTCATCCTAGCGGAGCCTCCTACGAGCAGTACTTC
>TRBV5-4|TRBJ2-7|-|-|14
CASSPGVSSYEQYF
TGTGCCAGCAGCCCTGGTGTAAGCTCCTACGAGCAGTACTTC
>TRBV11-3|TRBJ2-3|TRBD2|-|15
CASSSRPGGGDTQYF
TGTGCCAGCAGCTCTAGGCCGGGAGGGGGGGATACGCAGTATTTT
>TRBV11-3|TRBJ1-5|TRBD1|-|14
CASGTGGLNQPQHF
TGTGCCAGCGGGACAGGGGGCCTCAATCAGCCCCAGCATTTT
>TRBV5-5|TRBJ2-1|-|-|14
CASSPRKQSDEQFF
TGTGCCAGCAGCCCCCGCAAACAAAGTGATGAGCAGTTCTTC
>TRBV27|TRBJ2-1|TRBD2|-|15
CASSVGLAGYNEQFF
TGTGCCAGCAGTGTGGGACTAGCGGGCTACAATGAGCAGTTCTTC
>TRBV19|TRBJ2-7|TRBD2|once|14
CASSNLAGGDEQYF
TGTGCCAGTAGTAATCTAGCGGGAGGCGACGAGCAGTACTTC
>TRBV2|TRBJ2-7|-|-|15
CASRGGPATTDEQYF
TGTGCCAGCAGGGGGGGGCCTGCCACGACGGACGAGCAGTACTTC
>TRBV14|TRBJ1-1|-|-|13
CASSQGVNTEAFF
TGTGCCAGCAGCCAAGGGGTAAACACTGAAGCTTTCTTT
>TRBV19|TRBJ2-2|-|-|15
CASSIRGVGTGELFF
TGTGCCAGTAGTATTCGAGGGGTTGGCACCGGGGAGCTGTTTTTT
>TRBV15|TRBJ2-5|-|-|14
CATSRRDNQETQYF
TGTGCCACCAGCAGACGGGACAACCAAGAGACCCAGTACTTC
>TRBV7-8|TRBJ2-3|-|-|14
CASSVTGSTDTQYF
TGTGCCAGCAGCGTGACCGGGAGCACAGATACGCAGTATTTT
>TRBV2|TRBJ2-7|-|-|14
CASSELQGPYEQYF
TGTGCCAGCAGTGAATTACAGGGACCCTACGAGCAGTACTTC
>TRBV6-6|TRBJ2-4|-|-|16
CASSYSYKLAKNIQYF
TGTGCCAGCAGTTACTCGTATAAACTAGCCAAAAACATTCAGTACTTC
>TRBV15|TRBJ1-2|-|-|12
CATSRDSGGYTF
TGTGCCACCAGCAGAGATTCGGGTGGCTACACCTTC
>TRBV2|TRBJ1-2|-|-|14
CASSELGVRYGYTF
TGTGCCAGCAGTGAGTTAGGGGTACGCTATGGCTACACCTTC
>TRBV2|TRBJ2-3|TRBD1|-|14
CASPGQGASDTQYF
TGTGCCAGCCCGGGACAGGGGGCCTCAGATACGCAGTATTTT
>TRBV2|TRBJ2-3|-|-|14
CASSGGDSTDTQYF
TGTGCCAGCAGTGGTGGGGACAGCACAGATACGCAGTATTTT
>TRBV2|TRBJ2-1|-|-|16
CASSVLGGRSYNEQFF
TGTGCCAGCAGTGTCCTAGGCGGGCGCTCCTACAATGAGCAGTTCTTC
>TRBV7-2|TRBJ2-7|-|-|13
CASSLWDSYEQYF
TGTGCCAGCAGCTTGTGGGACTCCTACGAGCAGTACTTC
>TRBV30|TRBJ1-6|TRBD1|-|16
CAWMQRDRGLNSPLHF
TGTGCCTGGATGCAGCGAGACAGGGGGCTCAATTCACCCCTCCACTTT
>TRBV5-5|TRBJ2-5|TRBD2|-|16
CASSLGLAGPQETQYF
TGTGCCAGCAGCTTGGGGCTAGCGGGCCCCCAAGAGACCCAGTACTTC
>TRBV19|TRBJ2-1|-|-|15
CASSIGAVSYNEQFF
TGTGCCAGTAGTATAGGGGCTGTGTCCTACAATGAGCAGTTCTTC
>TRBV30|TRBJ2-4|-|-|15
CAWSGLTIAKNIQYF
TGTGCCTGGAGTGGGCTGACGATAGCCAAAAACATTCAGTACTTC
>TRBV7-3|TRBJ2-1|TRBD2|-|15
CASSPRLAGVGEQFF
TGTGCCAGCAGCCCACGACTAGCGGGAGTTGGTGAGCAGTTCTTC
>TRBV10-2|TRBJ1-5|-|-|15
CASSGGSESNQPQHF
TGCGCCAGCAGTGGAGGGTCCGAAAGCAATCAGCCCCAGCATTTT
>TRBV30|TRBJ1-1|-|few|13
CAWSQGWGAEAFF
TGTGCCTGGTCTCAGGGTTGGGGGGCTGAAGCTTTCTTT
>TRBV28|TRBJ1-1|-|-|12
CASSLRWGEAFF
TGTGCCAGCAGTTTAAGGTGGGGTGAAGCTTTCTTT
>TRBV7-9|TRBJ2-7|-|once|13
CASSTGFHYEQYF
TGTGCCAGCAGCACAGGTTTCCACTACGAGCAGTACTTC
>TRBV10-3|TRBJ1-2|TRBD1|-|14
CATRADVGTVFDTF
TGTGCCACCCGGGCCGATGTCGGGACAGTATTCGACACCTTC
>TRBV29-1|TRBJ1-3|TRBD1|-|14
CSAGDRGPGNTIYF
TGCAGCGCAGGGGACAGGGGACCCGGAAACACCATATATTTT
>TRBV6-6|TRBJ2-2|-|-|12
CASNRPLGELFF
TGTGCCAGCAATCGGCCGCTCGGGGAGCTGTTTTTT
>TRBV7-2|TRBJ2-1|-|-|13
CASSFRRVSEQFF
TGTGCCAGCAGCTTTAGAAGGGTTAGCGAGCAGTTCTTC
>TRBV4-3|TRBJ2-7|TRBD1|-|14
CASSLTGTGREQYF
TGCGCCAGCAGCCTGACCGGGACAGGGAGAGAGCAGTACTTC
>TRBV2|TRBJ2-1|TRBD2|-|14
CARASGKFGNEQFF
TGTGCCAGAGCTAGCGGGAAGTTCGGCAATGAGCAGTTCTTC
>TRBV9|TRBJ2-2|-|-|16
CASSVDLDWNTGELFF
TGTGCCAGCAGCGTAGACTTAGATTGGAACACCGGGGAGCTGTTTTTT
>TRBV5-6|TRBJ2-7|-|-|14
CASSPPGATYEQYF
TGTGCCAGCAGCCCTCCCGGGGCTACTTACGAGCAGTACTTC
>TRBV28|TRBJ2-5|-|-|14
CASRLRGRQETQYF
TGTGCCAGCAGACTGAGGGGACGCCAAGAGACCCAGTACTTC
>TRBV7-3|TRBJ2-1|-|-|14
CASVKAANYNEQFF
TGTGCCAGCGTGAAAGCGGCGAATTACAATGAGCAGTTCTTC
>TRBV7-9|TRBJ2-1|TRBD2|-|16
CASRTSGGSSYNEQFF
TGTGCCAGCCGGACTAGCGGGGGTAGCTCCTACAATGAGCAGTTCTTC